A selection of T cell receptor beta chains follows, all from one sample in a study of cytomegalovirus exposure and HLA in healthy donors. The method was immunoSEQ multiplex PCR; TCRdb's version includes in-frame clones alone and lacks a portion of them. Among 200,000 to 250,000 clones, roughly 87% were seen once, and the ten largest hold 4.5% to 6%. The sample comprised PBMCs. Source of these receptors: a woman aged 40 to 50 in good health and CMV-seropositive. The CDR3 runs from the conserved cysteine through the conserved F or W. The D gene is left open where the match is weak. Rows may omit the clone size; those that give it use once, few, many or a size class.

>NA|TRBJ2-1|NA|TRBV7-9
CASSSQRVVSYNEQFF
TGTGCCAGCAGCTCGCAGCGGGTCGTCTCCTACAATGAGCAGTTCTTC
>once|TRBJ1-3|NA|TRBV19
CASSLRTAGNTIYF
TGTGCCAGTAGTCTCCGGACAGCTGGAAACACCATATATTTT
>NA|TRBJ1-6|TRBD1|TRBV9
CASSPAGQGIHSYNSPLHF
TGTGCCAGCAGCCCCGCAGGACAGGGGATACATTCCTATAATTCACCCCTCCACTTT
>NA|TRBJ2-7|NA|TRBV7-9
CASSLQASYEQYF
TGTGCCAGCAGCTTGCAGGCCTCCTACGAGCAGTACTTC
>NA|TRBJ2-1|TRBD1|TRBV9
CASSVSGTGKGEQFF
TGTGCCAGCAGCGTGTCCGGGACAGGGAAAGGGGAGCAGTTCTTC
>NA|TRBJ2-5|NA|TRBV19
CASSSRALQETQYF
TGTGCCAGTAGCTCCCGAGCCCTCCAAGAGACCCAGTACTTC
>NA|TRBJ2-5|TRBD2|TRBV9
CASSSSGAQETQYF
TGTGCCAGCAGCAGTAGCGGGGCGCAAGAGACCCAGTACTTC
>NA|TRBJ1-3|NA|TRBV5-1
CASSFQAGARLSGNTIYF
TGCGCCAGCAGCTTCCAGGCGGGGGCACGTCTCTCTGGAAACACCATATATTTT
>NA|TRBJ2-7|TRBD2|TRBV6-6
CASSSNWGGEVYEQYF
TGTGCCAGCAGTTCCAACTGGGGGGGAGAGGTGTACGAGCAGTACTTC
>few|TRBJ2-2|NA|TRBV2
CASRSTTTTGELFF
TGTGCCAGCAGGTCTACTACAACCACCGGGGAGCTGTTTTTT
>NA|TRBJ2-3|NA|TRBV4-1
CASSQERRADTQYF
TGCGCCAGCAGCCAAGAAAGGAGGGCCGATACGCAGTATTTT
>once|TRBJ2-3|TRBD1|TRBV5-1
CASSLQGAEGDTQYF
TGCGCCAGCAGCCTTCAGGGGGCGGAGGGAGATACGCAGTATTTT
>NA|TRBJ2-7|TRBD1|TRBV5-6
CASSPRRTGPYEQYF
TGTGCCAGCAGCCCCCGTAGGACAGGTCCTTACGAGCAGTACTTC
>NA|TRBJ2-5|NA|TRBV2
CASTLGELGETQYF
TGTGCCAGCACCCTCGGGGAGCTGGGGGAGACCCAGTACTTC
>NA|TRBJ2-3|TRBD2|TRBV5-1
CASSFSSGFTDTQYF
TGCGCCAGCAGCTTCTCTAGCGGGTTCACAGATACGCAGTATTTT
>once|TRBJ2-7|NA|TRBV6-5
CASSLIDSSYEQYF
TGTGCCAGCAGTTTGATCGACAGCTCCTACGAGCAGTACTTC
>NA|TRBJ2-7|TRBD2|TRBV25-1
CASLAGGGSYEQYF
TGTGCCAGCTTAGCGGGAGGGGGATCCTACGAGCAGTACTTC
>few|TRBJ1-2|TRBD1|TRBV30
CAGYSGTGEGYTF
TGTGCCGGCTATTCCGGGACAGGAGAAGGCTACACCTTC
>NA|TRBJ1-1|TRBD1|TRBV2
CASSANRGQGEAFF
TGTGCCAGCAGTGCGAACAGGGGGCAAGGTGAAGCTTTCTTT
>NA|TRBJ2-7|NA|TRBV4-3
CASSQDPRGHPRPYEQYF
TGCGCCAGCAGCCAAGACCCAAGAGGACATCCCAGACCTTACGAGCAGTACTTC
>NA|TRBJ2-1|TRBD1|TRBV29-1
CSVSTGGMYNEQFF
TGCAGCGTTTCGACAGGGGGAATGTACAATGAGCAGTTCTTC
>NA|TRBJ2-7|TRBD2|TRBV5-5
CASSSRVGGFGYEQYF
TGTGCCAGCAGCTCCCGCGTGGGGGGGTTTGGGTACGAGCAGTACTTC
>NA|TRBJ2-2|TRBD1|TRBV7-8
CASSQLGQGGTGELFF
TGTGCCAGCAGCCAATTGGGACAGGGGGGGACCGGGGAGCTGTTTTTT
>NA|TRBJ2-7|TRBD2|TRBV4-1
CASSQEQPTSGGEQYF
TGCGCCAGCAGCCAAGAGCAGCCTACTAGCGGGGGCGAGCAGTACTTC
>NA|TRBJ1-1|NA|TRBV9
CASSVSPGGEAFF
TGTGCCAGCAGCGTATCCCCCGGAGGTGAAGCTTTCTTT
>NA|TRBJ1-5|TRBD1|TRBV5-6
CASSSVDRGNQPQHF
TGTGCCAGCAGCTCGGTGGACAGGGGAAATCAGCCCCAGCATTTT
>NA|TRBJ2-2|NA|TRBV5-1
CASSLGRGPGTGELFF
TGCGCCAGCAGCTTGGGGCGGGGGCCAGGGACCGGGGAGCTGTTTTTT
>NA|TRBJ1-2|TRBD1|TRBV11-2
CASSLDMDRGTYGYTF
TGTGCCAGCAGCTTAGATATGGACAGGGGGACGTATGGCTACACCTTC
>NA|TRBJ1-5|NA|TRBV19
CASSIGQPNQPQHF
TGTGCCAGTAGTATTGGACAGCCCAATCAGCCCCAGCATTTT
>NA|TRBJ2-1|NA|TRBV5-1
CASTTYDLYNEQFF
TGCGCCAGCACCACCTACGACTTGTACAATGAGCAGTTCTTC
>NA|TRBJ1-5|NA|TRBV19
CASSFRTLNQPQHF
TGTGCCAGTAGCTTCCGGACACTCAATCAGCCCCAGCATTTT
>NA|TRBJ1-1|NA|TRBV9
CASSGGGKTEAFF
TGTGCCAGCAGCGGTGGAGGGAAGACTGAAGCTTTCTTT
>NA|TRBJ2-4|TRBD2|TRBV2
CASSAGTINIQYF
TGTGCCAGCAGTGCAGGGACTATAAACATTCAGTACTTC
>NA|TRBJ1-2|NA|TRBV19
CASSSRGYNYGYTF
TGTGCCAGTAGTTCCCGGGGTTACAACTATGGCTACACCTTC
>NA|TRBJ1-2|NA|TRBV6-1
CATPVRENYGYTF
TGTGCCACCCCTGTTAGGGAGAACTATGGCTACACCTTC
>NA|TRBJ2-1|NA|TRBV5-1
CASSLGTSSYNEQFF
TGCGCCAGCAGCTTAGGAACTAGCTCCTACAATGAGCAGTTCTTC
>NA|TRBJ2-4|NA|TRBV7-9
CSSSLPQAIQYF
TGTTCCAGCAGCCTTCCTCAAGCCATTCAGTACTTC
>NA|TRBJ2-3|TRBD1|TRBV6-4
CASSASQGEPTDTQYF
TGTGCCAGCAGTGCCTCACAGGGGGAGCCCACAGATACGCAGTATTTT
>NA|TRBJ2-3|TRBD1|TRBV10-3
CAISDGTGVGDTQYF
TGTGCCATCAGTGACGGGACAGGGGTAGGAGATACGCAGTATTTT
>few|TRBJ2-1|NA|TRBV5-1
CASRLLAPDEQFF
TGCGCCAGCAGACTTCTAGCGCCGGATGAGCAGTTCTTC
>NA|TRBJ1-3|NA|TRBV6-1
CASSEQGRDTIYF
TGTGCCAGCAGTGAACAGGGGCGGGACACCATATATTTT
>NA|TRBJ2-2|NA|TRBV29-1
CSVERTVTGELFF
TGCAGCGTTGAAAGGACAGTTACCGGGGAGCTGTTTTTT
>NA|TRBJ1-1|NA|TRBV7-3
CASSSEFGEAFF
TGTGCCAGCAGCTCCGAGTTTGGTGAAGCTTTCTTT
>NA|TRBJ2-7|NA|TRBV5-6
CASSLGEGVYEQYF
TGTGCCAGCAGCTTGGGGGAAGGGGTCTACGAGCAGTACTTC
>once|TRBJ2-7|NA|TRBV7-7
CASSLAGNAEQYF
TGTGCCAGCAGCTTAGCCGGTAATGCCGAGCAGTACTTC
>NA|TRBJ2-5|TRBD2|TRBV19
CATHIRTSPKETQYF
TGTGCCACTCACATTCGGACTAGCCCGAAAGAGACCCAGTACTTC
>NA|TRBJ1-2|NA|TRBV4-1
CASSQVPGGNYGYTF
TGCGCCAGCAGCCAAGTGCCGGGAGGTAACTATGGCTACACCTTC